These 2 T cell receptor beta chains were sequenced from one sample in a study of neurological immune-mediated disorders. TCRdb re-analysed the 5' RACE reads in MiXCR, keeping a single row per CDR3 protein. The sample consists of approximately 85,000 distinct CDR3 sequences, about 13% of them appearing once. Regarding time point: longitudinal time-point 2. The sample taken for sequencing was PBMCs. These receptors originate from a female donor with HTLV-1-associated myelopathy (HAM/TSP).

A word on this clonotype: A read error may account for a junction end that differs from germline. CDR3 in DNA: TGCGCCAGCCAGACCGTGAACACCGGGGAACTGTTTTTT. Its translation: CASQTVNTGELFF. This chain links TRBV5-1 with TRBJ2-2, with TRBD2 as a possible D gene (5 bases). This CDR3 is built from 13 residues. Germline loops: CDR1 SGHRS, CDR2 YFSETQ.

This clonotype was found many times. This chain joins TRBV11-2 and TRBJ1-6, with 9 bases aligning to TRBD1. J was trimmed by 4 bases and V by 0 bases; bases with no gene match: 1. From germline, CDR1 is SGHAT and CDR2 FQNNGV. The CDR3 sequence is 16 residues long. The CDR3 DNA reads as TGTGCCAGCAGCTTAGAGGGGACAGGGTATAATTCACCCCTCCACTTT. It is translated as CASSLEGTGYNSPLHF.